Described below is a single TCR beta chain sequence and its context. No antigen is known for it. Qualities for individual bases were not recorded, and no much larger clone is one base off. Including cysteine and phenylalanine, the CDR3 has 14 amino acids. The read is trimmed to its CDR3 DNA, 42 bases read in frame from base 1. In the germline V gene, CDR1 corresponds to SNHLY and CDR2 to FYNNEI. V is pared back by 11 bases and J by 0 bases, with 14 bases lying between the germline termini. This sample was included in a study of CD8 T cells in Susac syndrome (dated by TCRdb to the late 2010s). At the level of the whole study: Among the sequenced Susac syndrome patients, five or six had clinically active disease and under 10 were in clinical remission. At the time of blood withdrawal, Susac syndrome patients were either therapy-naive, taking corticosteroids (with some also receiving IVIg), or on IVIg alone. Whether CD8+ T cell activation and differentiation in Susac syndrome was antigen driven was tested using repertoire sequencing.

RNA was extracted with the RNeasy kit and roughly 0.45 to 1 ug was reverse transcribed using random hexamers. The immunoSEQ multiplex PCR assay, covering 54 Vbeta and 13 Jbeta segments, was used to amplify TCR beta CDR3 regions. Bias from PCR amplification was corrected by using a synthetic template baseline for primer optimization and for computational correction. The authors processed their data as follows. Only productive sequences were kept, with reads annotated to V, D and J genes according to IMGT and analyzed in immunoSEQ Analyzer. Clonality was calculated as one minus the Shannon entropy normalized by log2 of the number of productive unique sequences. For each patient and control, public and private clones were evaluated among the 100 most prevalent clones. Clones were defined as Susac-specific if absent from the healthy and MS cohorts, from approximately 1,100 published viral clones and from other ImmuneACCESS disease sequences. TCRdb trimmed public reads at Q25 via fastp, called clones via MiXCR and kept in-frame beta chains. Rows merge per CDR3 protein into single entries with the most common DNA and genes. The V and J calls reflect TCRdb's pipeline rather than the authors' work. The sample table lists some 160,000 distinct CDR3 sequences, approximately 94% of them with a count of one. Approximately 0.11% of the sample is taken by the ten largest.

Peripheral blood CD8+ and CD4+ T cells from healthy donors, Susac syndrome patients and multiple sclerosis patients were profiled using high-throughput TCR beta sequencing. The Susac syndrome patients fulfilled recently defined diagnostic criteria for either definite or probable disease. Bulk CD8+ and CD4+ T cells were purified magnetically by negative isolation, whereas CD8+ TEMRA cells were enriched by FACS. Blood was drawn into EDTA tubes, processed within 24 hours, and PBMCs were isolated by density gradient centrifugation. PBMCs destined for TCR sequencing were cryopreserved in liquid nitrogen and later thawed in a 37 °C water bath. The sorted or isolated CD4+, CD8+ and CD8+ TEMRA cells had a purity of 90% or higher. Overall study outcomes, separate from this receptor: The TCR sequencing and HLA analysis was acknowledged to have included a relatively small number of individuals. The CD4+ T cell repertoire of patients with Susac syndrome showed no detectable clonal expansion.

The sequence came from a human donor with Susac syndrome. The sequence is built from TRBV2 and TRBJ2-1, with the D gene uncertain. Sequenced: CD4+ T cells from PBMCs. The nucleotide sequence is given as TGTGCCTCAGGCCCTTCAAACTCCTACAATGAGCAGTTCTTC. Translated, it reads CASGPSNSYNEQFF. With the rest looked up from the reference TRBV2 and TRBJ2-1 genes rather than sequenced, the full variable domain is EPEVTQTPSHQVTQMGQEVILRCVPISNHLYFYWYRQILGQKVEFLVSFYNNEISEKSEIFDDQFSVERPDGSNFTLKIRSTKLEDSAMYFCASGPSNSYNEQFFGPGTRLTVL.